What follows describes a single T cell receptor (beta chain). DNA loading was fixed at 350 ng for all bulk PBMC samples. Libraries were prepared by immunoSEQ multiplex PCR; TCRdb keeps only in-frame clonotypes and omits some of them. The table has about 14,000 clones, 80% to 90% seen once. This entry is derived from a study of blood T cell dynamics during melanoma immunotherapy. Study details: Patients with metastatic melanoma got pembrolizumab or nivolumab-ipilimumab as first-line care.

The time point is: pre-treatment baseline. This specimen consisted of blood, obtained from a patient treated with checkpoint blockade. This TCR derives from a human donor with melanoma.

For the CDR3, the DNA is TGTGCCAGCAGCCCGACTAGCGGGGGGAACACCGGGGAGCTGTTTTTT. It encodes CASSPTSGGNTGELFF. J is TRBJ2-2 and V is TRBV5-4, with TRBD2 matching over 12 bases. Per the germline V gene, CDR1 is SGHNT and CDR2 is YYREEE (reference sequence). The CDR3 has 16 amino acids. J gave up 1 base and V 4 bases, and 2 bases lay outside the gene matches.